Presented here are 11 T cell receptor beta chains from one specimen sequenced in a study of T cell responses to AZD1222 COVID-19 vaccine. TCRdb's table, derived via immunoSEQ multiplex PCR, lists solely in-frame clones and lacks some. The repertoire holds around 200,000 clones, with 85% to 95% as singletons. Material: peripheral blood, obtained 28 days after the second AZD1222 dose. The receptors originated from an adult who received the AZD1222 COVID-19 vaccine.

The CDR3 DNA reads TGTGCCAGCAGCTTCTGGGACAGGTTGAACACCGGGGAGCTGTTTTTT. Translating it yields CASSFWDRLNTGELFF. This chain connects TRBV7-9 to TRBJ2-2; 8 nucleotides agree with TRBD1. With 3 bases clipped from V and 1 base from J, the junction kept 4 bases outside the gene matches. There are 16 residues in the CDR3. In germline, CDR1 is SEHNR, CDR2 FQNEAQ (reference sequence).

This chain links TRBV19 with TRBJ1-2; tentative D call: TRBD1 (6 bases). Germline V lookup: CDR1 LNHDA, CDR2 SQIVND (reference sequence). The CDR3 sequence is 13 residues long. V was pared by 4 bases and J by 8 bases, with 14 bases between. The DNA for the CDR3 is TGTGCCAGTAGTAATACAGGGTTTACAGGCTACACCTTC. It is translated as CASSNTGFTGYTF.

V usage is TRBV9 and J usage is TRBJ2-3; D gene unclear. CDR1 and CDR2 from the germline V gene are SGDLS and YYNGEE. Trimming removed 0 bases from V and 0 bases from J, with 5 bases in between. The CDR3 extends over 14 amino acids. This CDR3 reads CASSVGHSTDTQYF. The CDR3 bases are TGTGCCAGCAGCGTAGGGCACAGCACAGATACGCAGTATTTT. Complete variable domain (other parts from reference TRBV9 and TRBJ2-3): DSGVTQTPKHLITATGQRVTLRCSPRSGDLSVYWYQQSLDQGLQFLIQYYNGEERAKGNILERFSAQQFPDLHSELNLSSLELGDSALYFCASSVGHSTDTQYFGPGTRLTVL.

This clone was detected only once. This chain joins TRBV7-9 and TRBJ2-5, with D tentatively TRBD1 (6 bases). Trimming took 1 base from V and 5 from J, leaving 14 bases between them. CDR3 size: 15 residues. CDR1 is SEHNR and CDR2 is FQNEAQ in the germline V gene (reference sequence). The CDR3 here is CASSLGWGRMETQYF. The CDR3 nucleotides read TGTGCCAGCAGCTTAGGATGGGGGCGGATGGAGACCCAGTACTTC.

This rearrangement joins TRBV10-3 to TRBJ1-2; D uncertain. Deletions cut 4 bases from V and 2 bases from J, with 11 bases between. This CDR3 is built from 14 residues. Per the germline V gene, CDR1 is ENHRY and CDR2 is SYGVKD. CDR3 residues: CAISGVSINYGYTF. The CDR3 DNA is TGTGCCATCAGTGGGGTCTCTATAAACTATGGCTACACCTTC.

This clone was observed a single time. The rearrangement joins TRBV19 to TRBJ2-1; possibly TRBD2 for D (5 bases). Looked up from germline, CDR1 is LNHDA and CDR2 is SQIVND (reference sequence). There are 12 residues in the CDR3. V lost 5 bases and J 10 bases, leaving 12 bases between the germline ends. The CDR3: CASSDNKREQFF. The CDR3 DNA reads TGTGCCAGTAGTGATAACAAGCGGGAGCAGTTCTTC.

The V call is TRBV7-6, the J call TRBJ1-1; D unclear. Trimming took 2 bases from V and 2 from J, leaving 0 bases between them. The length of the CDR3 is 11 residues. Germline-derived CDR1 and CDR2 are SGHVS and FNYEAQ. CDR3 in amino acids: CASSLNTEAFF. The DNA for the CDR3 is TGTGCCAGCAGCTTAAACACTGAAGCTTTCTTT.

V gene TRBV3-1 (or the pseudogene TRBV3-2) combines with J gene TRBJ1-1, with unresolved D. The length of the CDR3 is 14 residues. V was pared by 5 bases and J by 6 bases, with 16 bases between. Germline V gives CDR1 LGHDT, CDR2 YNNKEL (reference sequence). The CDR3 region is CASSTLAGIPEAFF. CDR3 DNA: TGTGCCAGCAGCACCCTGGCAGGAATCCCTGAAGCTTTCTTT.

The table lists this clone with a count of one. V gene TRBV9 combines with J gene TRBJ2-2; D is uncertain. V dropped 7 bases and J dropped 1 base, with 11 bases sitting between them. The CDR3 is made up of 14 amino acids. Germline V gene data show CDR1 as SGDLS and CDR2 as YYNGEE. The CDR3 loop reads CASRVSLNTGELFF. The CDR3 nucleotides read TGTGCCAGCCGTGTCTCCTTGAACACCGGGGAGCTGTTTTTT. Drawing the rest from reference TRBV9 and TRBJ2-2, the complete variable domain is DSGVTQTPKHLITATGQRVTLRCSPRSGDLSVYWYQQSLDQGLQFLIQYYNGEERAKGNILERFSAQQFPDLHSELNLSSLELGDSALYFCASRVSLNTGELFFGEGSRLTVL.

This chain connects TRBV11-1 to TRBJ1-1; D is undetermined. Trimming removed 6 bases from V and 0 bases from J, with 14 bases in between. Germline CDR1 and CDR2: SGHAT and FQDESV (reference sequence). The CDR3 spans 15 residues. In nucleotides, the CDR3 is TGTGCCAGCAGTTCACCTTATACAGTGAACACTGAAGCTTTCTTT. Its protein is CASSSPYTVNTEAFF.

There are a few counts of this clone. CDR3 region: CASSQVGRTEAFF. The CDR3 bases are TGTGCCAGCAGCCAAGTAGGGAGGACTGAAGCTTTCTTT. J is TRBJ1-1 and V is TRBV3-1 (or the pseudogene TRBV3-2); the D is unclear. V was clipped by 1 base and J by 5 bases, with 8 bases between them. This CDR3 is built from 13 residues. CDR1 is LGHDT and CDR2 is YNNKEL in the germline V gene (reference sequence).